The clone carrying this T cell receptor beta chain was detected many times. What it binds is unknown. Germline V lookup: CDR1 DFQATT, CDR2 SNEGSKA (reference sequence). This CDR3 comprises 15 residues. The ends lost 3 bases at V and 6 bases at J; junction bases unmatched: 9. Amplification of TCR beta CDR3 regions used RNA as the template. TCR CDR3 regions were first amplified by RT-PCR with HTBI primers. TCRdb reanalysed the multiplex PCR reads using MiXCR and keeps one entry per CDR3 protein. In the table there are a few hundred thousand distinct CDR3 sequences, 15% to 20% of which are singletons. The data derive from a study of T cells in Graves' hyperthyroidism and ophthalmopathy. Study results and limitations: Most thyroid clonotypes that were expanded above 0.001 also turned up in blood.

The genes are TRBV20-1 and TRBJ2-3; 10 positions agree with TRBD1. This TCR came from a woman younger than 45 with Graves' ophthalmopathy. The specimen sequenced was blood. The CDR3 loop reads CSASTGTGAWDTQYF. DNA for the CDR3: TGCAGTGCTAGTACCGGGACAGGGGCGTGGGATACGCAGTATTTT.